This entry lists 26 T cell receptor beta chains sequenced from one sample in a study of OX40 agonist ivuxolimab in advanced cancers. Here immunoSEQ multiplex PCR was the method, and the copy in TCRdb shows in-frame clones only, minus some. The sample lists over 30,000 clones; 70% to 85% were seen once. The sample in question was CD4+ or CD8+ T cells sorted from blood, obtained in a trial of the OX40 agonist ivuxolimab. All receptors come from an adult with an advanced solid tumor such as melanoma, head and neck, liver or kidney cancer.

V usage is TRBV28 and J usage is TRBJ1-5; D is undetermined. The CDR3 sequence is 14 residues long. CDR1 MDHEN and CDR2 SYDVKM come from the germline V gene. Trimming removed 3 bases from V and 5 bases from J, with 11 bases in between. CDR3 nucleotide sequence: TGTGCCAGCAGTTTGGAGAATCTATATCAGCCCCAGCATTTT. This gives the protein CASSLENLYQPQHF. The full variable domain, its missing parts supplied by reference TRBV28 and TRBJ1-5, is DVKVTQSSRYLVKRTGEKVFLECVQDMDHENMFWYRQDPGLGLRLIYFSYDVKMKEKGDIPEGYSVSREKKERFSLILESASTNQTSMYLCASSLENLYQPQHFGDGTRLSIL.

The V call is TRBV11-3, the J call TRBJ2-5; 10 nucleotides align to TRBD2. V lost 3 bases and J lost 5; bases outside the gene matches: 3. The CDR3 length is 14 residues. The V gene's germline CDR1 is SGHNT and CDR2 YENEEA. This CDR3 is CASSFSGGSETQYF. The CDR3 DNA reads TGTGCCAGCAGCTTTAGCGGGGGGTCGGAGACCCAGTACTTC.

The rearrangement links TRBV27 to TRBJ2-5; TRBD1 is a possible D gene (5 bases). CDR1 MNHEY and CDR2 SMNVEV come from the germline V gene (reference sequence). V lost 1 base, J lost 1 base, and 13 bases lay in between. The CDR3 sequence is 16 residues long. CDR3 amino acids: CASSLLGHKTQETQYF. The DNA of the CDR3 is TGTGCCAGCAGTTTATTGGGGCATAAAACCCAAGAGACCCAGTACTTC.

This clone has a handful of counts. J is TRBJ1-1 and V is TRBV11-2, with D tentatively TRBD1 (5 bases). V was clipped by 7 bases and J by 5 bases, with 17 bases between them. The CDR3 sequence is 14 residues long. CDR1 is SGHAT, CDR2 FQNNGV, per germline. CDR3 residues: CASTPRRGGTEAFF. CDR3 nucleotides: TGTGCCAGCACCCCCCGTCGGGGGGGGACTGAAGCTTTCTTT.

The V call is TRBV7-2, the J call TRBJ2-7; D gene ambiguous. CDR1 and CDR2 (germline): SGHTA, FQGNSA. The CDR3 length is 15 residues. The V end was cut by 4 bases, the J end by 3 bases, with 16 bases between. CDR3 region: CASSSPDIASYEQYF. The CDR3 DNA reads as TGTGCCAGCAGCTCCCCCGACATCGCGAGCTACGAGCAGTACTTC.

The J gene is TRBJ1-1, the V gene TRBV7-8, with D perhaps TRBD1 (5 bases). The CDR3 totals 15 residues. V lost 2 bases to trimming and J lost 4 bases, with 14 bases between them. Germline values: CDR1 SGHVS, CDR2 FQNEAQ. CDR3 nucleotides: TGTGCCAGCAGCTTAATGGGGCAGGAGAGCACTGAAGCTTTCTTT. Its translation is CASSLMGQESTEAFF.

In its sample, this clone was seen once. J is TRBJ2-7 and V is TRBV6-1; TRBD1 agrees at 9 bases. The CDR3 runs 15 residues. Germline lookup yields CDR1 MNHNS and CDR2 SASEGT. With V trimmed by 2 bases and J by 6 bases, 8 bases remained unmatched. Written as DNA, the CDR3 is TGTGCCAGCAGTGAAATCGACAGGGGGAACTCCGAGCAGTACTTC. Amino acid sequence: CASSEIDRGNSEQYF.

This chain uses TRBV5-4 with TRBJ2-2; 8 bases fit TRBD1. Unmatched junction bases numbered 5, after V lost 8 bases and J lost 5 bases. This CDR3 comprises 13 residues. Germline CDR1 SGHNT, CDR2 YYREEE (reference sequence). CDR3 region: CASWTGRTGELFF. The DNA for the CDR3 is TGTGCCAGTTGGACAGGGAGGACCGGGGAGCTGTTTTTT.

The count of this clone is one. The chain uses TRBV10-3 and TRBJ2-5; the D gene is possibly TRBD2 (6 bases). The J call is uncertain, as TRBJ2-7 better fits the DNA end. CDR3 length: 14 residues. Germline loops: CDR1 ENHRY, CDR2 SYGVKD. The DNA for the CDR3 is TGTGCCATCAGTGCCGGGAGAGACAAGTACGAGCAGTACTTC. This translates into CAISAGRDKYEQYF.

V and J are TRBV2 and TRBJ1-4; D unclear. The germline V and J ends were trimmed by 6 bases and 4 bases, with 12 bases remaining between them. The CDR3 consists of 14 residues. CDR1 SNHLY and CDR2 FYNNEI come from the germline V gene. DNA for the CDR3: TGTGCCAGCAGGGCCTGGCAGTTTAATGAAAAACTGTTTTTT. Protein sequence: CASRAWQFNEKLFF.

This clone was observed a few times. This chain links TRBV5-5 with TRBJ1-5; D may be TRBD1 (5 bases). Trimming shortened V by 0 bases and J by 9 bases, and 19 bases separated the two germline ends. The CDR3 totals 16 residues. Germline CDR1 reads SGHKS; CDR2 reads YYEKEE (reference sequence). The CDR3 reads CASSLEPGAQGRPQHF. The CDR3 DNA is TGTGCCAGCAGCTTGGAGCCTGGGGCCCAGGGTCGGCCCCAGCATTTT.

The gene calls are TRBV30 and TRBJ2-1; the match to TRBD1 covers 7 bases. In germline, CDR1 is GTSNPN, CDR2 SVGIG (reference sequence). The length of the CDR3 is 13 residues. Trimming at V came to 8 bases and at J to 4 bases, leaving 8 bases not matched to a gene. The CDR3 protein is CASRQGNYNEQFF. For the CDR3, the DNA is TGTGCCAGCCGACAGGGAAATTACAATGAGCAGTTCTTC.

This chain connects TRBV5-4 to TRBJ2-3; either TRBD1 or TRBD2 may fit D (6 bases each). CDR1 SGHNT and CDR2 YYREEE come from the germline V gene (reference sequence). The CDR3 covers 14 residues. V was pared by 0 bases and J by 2 bases, with 7 bases between. In nucleotides, the CDR3 is TGTGCCAGCAGCTTGGGGGGGGCCACAGATACGCAGTATTTT. Translating gives CASSLGGATDTQYF.

This clone was observed a handful of times. V is TRBV7-3 and J is TRBJ2-7; D is undetermined. The V end lost 2 bases, the J end lost 6 bases, and 11 bases lay between the germline ends. CDR1 is SGHTA and CDR2 is FQGTGA in the germline V gene. This CDR3 is 13 amino acids long. The CDR3 sequence is CASSLSRGSEQYF. CDR3 DNA: TGTGCCAGCAGCTTATCCAGAGGTAGCGAGCAGTACTTC.

This clone appeared once. This chain connects TRBV6-1 to TRBJ2-7; 7 bases agree with TRBD2. This CDR3 has 14 residues. The germline CDR1 and CDR2 sequences are MNHNS and SASEGT. The V and J ends lost 6 bases and 0 bases, in that order; junction bases with no gene match: 5. CDR3 in DNA: TGTGCCAGCAGGTCCGGGGGGAGCTCCTACGAGCAGTACTTC. It specifies CASRSGGSSYEQYF.

This chain uses TRBV5-1 with TRBJ2-7; weak D call: TRBD1 (6 bases). V gave up 0 bases and J gave up 5 bases, with 9 bases separating them. This CDR3 region has 13 residues. Germline CDR1 SGHRS, CDR2 YFSETQ. Here the CDR3 reads CASSLGGRDEQYF. The DNA of the CDR3 is TGCGCCAGCAGCTTGGGGGGGCGAGACGAGCAGTACTTC.

The chain is built from TRBV30 and TRBJ2-2, with D perhaps TRBD2 (7 bases). The germline V gene has CDR1 GTSNPN and CDR2 SVGIG (reference sequence). CDR3 length: 14 amino acids. Trimming took off 4 bases at V and 4 bases at J, with 13 bases between the two ends. CDR3 in amino acids: CAWNLGGATGELFF. For the CDR3, the DNA is TGTGCCTGGAATCTAGGGGGGGCCACCGGGGAGCTGTTTTTT.

The rearrangement links TRBV6-1 to TRBJ2-5, with 9 bases identical to TRBD1. The DNA end is more similar to TRBJ2-7, so the J call may be wrong. The CDR3 loop spans 13 amino acids. Germline CDR1 MNHNS, CDR2 SASEGT. CDR3 in amino acids: CASMGQGLYEQYF. The CDR3 DNA reads TGTGCCAGCATGGGACAGGGACTCTACGAGCAGTACTTC.

This chain uses TRBV29-1 with TRBJ2-1; possibly TRBD1 for D (5 bases). V was cut by 5 bases and J by 10 bases, with 12 bases left in between. CDR1 SQVTM and CDR2 ANQGSEA come from the germline V gene. CDR3 length: 11 residues. The CDR3: CSVQESGEQFF. In DNA form, the CDR3 reads TGCAGCGTTCAGGAGTCAGGGGAGCAGTTCTTC.

This clone is medium-sized. The chain combines TRBV4-1 with TRBJ1-4; D not resolved. The CDR3 is 15 amino acids. Trimming took off 3 bases at V and 6 bases at J, with 14 bases between the two ends. Germline V gene data show CDR1 as MGHRA and CDR2 as YSYEKL. The DNA of the CDR3 is TGCGCCAGCAGCCATACCGAGCAGGCGGATGAAAAACTGTTTTTT. This encodes CASSHTEQADEKLFF.

This clone was seen only a few times. The chain uses TRBV6-1 and TRBJ1-1, with D unclear. V was pared by 3 bases and J by 0 bases, with 11 bases between. The germline V gene has CDR1 MNHNS and CDR2 SASEGT. The CDR3 has 15 amino acids. This CDR3 reads CASSDLSAVNTEAFF. The CDR3 bases are TGTGCCAGCAGTGATTTGTCAGCCGTGAACACTGAAGCTTTCTTT.

This clone was detected once. The V gene is TRBV6-1, the J gene TRBJ1-5, with D possibly TRBD1 on 5 matching bases. This CDR3 spans 15 amino acids. Germline lookup yields CDR1 MNHNS and CDR2 SASEGT. V shed 3 bases and J shed 0 bases, with 9 bases lying between them. The CDR3 spells CASSETEYSNQPQHF. The CDR3 DNA is TGTGCCAGCAGTGAGACAGAGTATAGCAATCAGCCCCAGCATTTT.

The V call is TRBV11-2, the J call TRBJ2-7, with 8 bases matching TRBD2. V dropped 1 base and J dropped 4; count of bases not matched to a gene: 3. Germline V gene sequence: CDR1 SGHAT, CDR2 FQNNGV. The CDR3 has 14 amino acids. This CDR3 is CASSLATGGYEQYF. The CDR3, as DNA: TGTGCCAGCAGCTTAGCTACGGGAGGGTACGAGCAGTACTTC.

The chain couples TRBV6-5 to TRBJ1-1; no reliable D call. Trimming took off 2 bases at V and 6 bases at J, with 4 bases between the two ends. The CDR3 sequence is 11 residues long. Germline V gene data show CDR1 as MNHEY and CDR2 as SVGAGI. This chain's CDR3 is CASSYSSEAFF. The CDR3 DNA reads as TGTGCCAGCAGTTACAGTTCTGAAGCTTTCTTT.

This clone was seen more than once but under ten times. This rearrangement joins TRBV28 to TRBJ2-5; D unclear. Trimming stripped 6 bases from V and 5 bases from J, with 16 bases between. The CDR3 covers 14 residues. The germline CDR1 and CDR2 sequences are MDHEN and SYDVKM. Here the CDR3 DNA reads TGTGCCAGCAGCGACGAGCCGAGTCGGGAGACCCAGTACTTC. Protein: CASSDEPSRETQYF.

The chain carries TRBV4-2 and TRBJ1-2; maybe TRBD1 (5 bases). This CDR3 is 15 amino acids long. Trimming shortened V by 1 base and J by 5 bases, and 14 bases separated the two germline ends. Looked up from germline, CDR1 is LGHNA and CDR2 is YNFKEQ. The CDR3 DNA sequence: TGTGCCAGCAGCCAAGTTGGGACGGTCCTGTATGGCTACACCTTC. Its protein product is CASSQVGTVLYGYTF.